This TCR beta chain was captured in a study of blood T cell repertoires in COVID-19. This clone was observed a few times. Data came from immunoSEQ multiplex PCR; TCRdb stores just in-frame clones and leaves some out. The profile shows around 89,000 clones, more than 70% of them singletons. Germline CDR1 SEHNR, CDR2 FQNEAQ (reference sequence). The CDR3 is 16 residues long. After removal of 0 bases from V and 2 bases from J, the junction contained 3 bases not matched to a gene. The source is a woman of 80 years or more with acute or convalescent COVID-19. The sample comprised peripheral blood. The genes are TRBV7-9 and TRBJ1-2, with 10 bases matching TRBD1. The CDR3 region has the DNA TGTGCCAGCAGCTTAGCGGGACAGGGGTTAAACTATGGCTACACCTTC. This translates into CASSLAGQGLNYGYTF.